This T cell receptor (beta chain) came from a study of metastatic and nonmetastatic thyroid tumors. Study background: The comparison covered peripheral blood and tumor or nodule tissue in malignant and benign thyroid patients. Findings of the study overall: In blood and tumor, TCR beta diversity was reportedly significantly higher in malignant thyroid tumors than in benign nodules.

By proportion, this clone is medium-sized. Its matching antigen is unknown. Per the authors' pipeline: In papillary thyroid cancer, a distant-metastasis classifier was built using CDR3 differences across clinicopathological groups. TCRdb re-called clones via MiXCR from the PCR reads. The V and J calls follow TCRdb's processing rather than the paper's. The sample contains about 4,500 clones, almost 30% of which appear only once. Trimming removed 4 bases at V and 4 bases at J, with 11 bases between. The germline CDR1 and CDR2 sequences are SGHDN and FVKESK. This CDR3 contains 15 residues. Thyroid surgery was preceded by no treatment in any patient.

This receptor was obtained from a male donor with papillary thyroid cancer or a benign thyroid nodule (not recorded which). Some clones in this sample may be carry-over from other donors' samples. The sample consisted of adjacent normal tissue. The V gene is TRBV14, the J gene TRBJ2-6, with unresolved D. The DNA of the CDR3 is TGTGCCAGCAGCCCGTTGTCCACCGGGGCCAACGTCCTGACTTTC. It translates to CASSPLSTGANVLTF. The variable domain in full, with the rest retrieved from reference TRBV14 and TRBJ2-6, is EAGVTQFPSHSVIEKGQTVTLRCDPISGHDNLYWYRRVMGKEIKFLLHFVKESKQDESGMPNNRFLAERTGGTYSTLKVQPAELEDSGVYFCASSPLSTGANVLTFGAGSRLTVL.